These T cell receptor beta chains were read from a single sample in a study of cytomegalovirus exposure and HLA in healthy donors. Repertoires were generated with immunoSEQ multiplex PCR, while TCRdb's copy carries only in-frame clones and drops some. The table includes 100,000 to 150,000 clones, around three quarters detected once. Sequencing was done on a sample of PBMCs. The receptors come from a woman aged 55-69 years in good health and CMV-seropositive. Both conserved end residues are part of each CDR3. A D gene is named only where the DNA matches it firmly. Clone size is not always given. Where it is, it says once, few, many or a class for expanded clones.

NA	NA	TRBV6-1	TRBJ2-3	CASSERYSHNTQYF	TGTGCCAGCAGTGAAAGGTACAGCCATAATACGCAGTATTTT
NA	NA	TRBV15	TRBJ1-4	CATSRDSSVSLEKLFF	TGTGCCACCAGCAGAGATAGTTCCGTCTCCCTAGAAAAACTGTTTTTT
TRBD1	NA	TRBV5-1	TRBJ1-2	CASSLARGLGGGYTF	TGCGCCAGCAGCTTGGCCAGGGGGCTTGGAGGCGGCTACACCTTC
NA	NA	TRBV11-2	TRBJ2-7	CASSPGGLLAGQYF	TGTGCCAGCAGCCCCGGAGGCCTCCTTGCTGGGCAGTACTTC
TRBD1	few	TRBV5-6	TRBJ1-1	CASSPGTGEAFF	TGTGCCAGCAGCCCCGGGACAGGCGAAGCTTTCTTT
NA	few	TRBV7-3	TRBJ1-2	CASSLNGVGYTF	TGTGCCAGCAGCTTAAACGGGGTTGGCTACACCTTC
TRBD1	NA	TRBV7-9	TRBJ2-1	CASSSISGGSSYNEQFF	TGTGCCAGCAGCTCGATTTCAGGGGGCTCGTCCTACAATGAGCAGTTCTTC
TRBD2	NA	TRBV5-1	TRBJ2-5	CASSLGGTSGEETQYF	TGCGCCAGCAGCTTGGGGGGGACTAGCGGGGAAGAGACCCAGTACTTC
NA	NA	TRBV18	TRBJ1-2	CASSPETGSRYGYTF	TGTGCCAGCTCACCAGAGACAGGATCTCGCTATGGCTACACCTTC
NA	NA	TRBV5-1	TRBJ2-5	CASSLEPSRETQYF	TGCGCCAGCAGCTTGGAGCCTAGCCGAGAGACCCAGTACTTC
NA	NA	TRBV18	TRBJ2-3	CASAAPGPTDTQYF	TGTGCCAGCGCGGCGCCCGGCCCCACAGATACGCAGTATTTT
TRBD1	NA	TRBV6-6	TRBJ2-2	CASSQTQDRGIGELFF	TGTGCCAGCAGTCAAACCCAGGACAGGGGAATAGGGGAGCTGTTTTTT
TRBD1	NA	TRBV7-7	TRBJ2-3	CASSPPGQGTDTQYF	TGTGCTAGCAGCCCACCGGGACAGGGCACAGATACGCAGTATTTT
NA	few	TRBV27	TRBJ2-7	CASSVQGREQYF	TGTGCCAGCAGTGTACAGGGTCGCGAGCAGTACTTC
NA	NA	TRBV11-3	TRBJ1-1	CASSLDGDTEAFF	TGTGCCAGCAGCTTAGACGGGGACACTGAAGCTTTCTTT
TRBD1	NA	TRBV5-1	TRBJ2-2	CASSLALDRAATGELFF	TGCGCCAGCAGCTTGGCCCTGGACAGGGCGGCCACCGGGGAGCTGTTTTTT
NA	NA	TRBV11-3	TRBJ2-5	CASSRDSQETQYF	TGTGCCAGCAGCCGGGACTCACAAGAGACCCAGTACTTC
NA	few	TRBV19	TRBJ1-5	CASSNHGGGRRQPQHF	TGTGCCAGTAGTAACCACGGGGGAGGGAGGAGACAGCCCCAGCATTTT
TRBD1	few	TRBV11-2	TRBJ2-7	CASRIPGQGGGRYEQYF	TGTGCCAGCAGGATACCGGGACAGGGGGGAGGGAGGTACGAGCAGTACTTC
NA	few	TRBV11-3	TRBJ2-1	CASSPGAYNEQFF	TGTGCCAGCAGCCCGGGGGCCTACAATGAGCAGTTCTTC
NA	NA	TRBV2	TRBJ1-2	CASSVTQYIYGYTF	TGTGCCAGCAGTGTGACACAGTACATTTATGGCTACACCTTC
TRBD1	NA	TRBV23-1	TRBJ2-1	CASSQIRDRDRAPNEQFF	TGCGCCAGCAGTCAAATCCGGGATCGAGACAGGGCACCGAATGAGCAGTTCTTC
TRBD2	NA	TRBV19	TRBJ2-1	CASQPGTSAVGEQFF	TGTGCCAGCCAACCCGGGACTAGCGCGGTCGGTGAGCAGTTCTTC
NA	NA	TRBV18	TRBJ1-1	CASSVRETGMNTEAFF	TGTGCCAGCTCAGTTAGGGAGACAGGAATGAACACTGAAGCTTTCTTT
NA	few	TRBV27	TRBJ1-3	CASSLRGSGNTIYF	TGTGCCAGCAGTTTAAGGGGTTCAGGAAACACCATATATTTT
NA	NA	TRBV7-9	TRBJ2-5	CASSHSGTFQETQYF	TGTGCCAGCAGCCACTCAGGGACATTCCAAGAGACCCAGTACTTC
TRBD2	NA	TRBV5-5	TRBJ2-5	CASSLMGGGEGTQYF	TGTGCCAGCAGCTTGATGGGCGGGGGGGAAGGGACCCAGTACTTC
TRBD2	few	TRBV7-2	TRBJ2-3	CASSQVGGMDTQYF	TGTGCCAGCAGCCAGGTGGGGGGGATGGATACGCAGTATTTT
NA	few	TRBV19	TRBJ1-4	CASSIQVGEKLFF	TGTGCCAGTAGTATACAGGTCGGTGAAAAACTGTTTTTT
NA	few	TRBV7-2	TRBJ2-3	CASSARRSASDTQYF	TGTGCCAGCAGCGCAAGGAGGTCGGCCTCAGATACGCAGTATTTT
NA	NA	TRBV6-1	TRBJ1-2	CASSEGGLVYDYTF	TGTGCCAGCAGTGAGGGGGGGCTCGTGTATGACTACACCTTC
NA	NA	TRBV5-4	TRBJ2-7	CASSLGGQNSYEQYF	TGTGCCAGCAGCTTGGGTGGACAGAACAGCTACGAGCAGTACTTC
NA	NA	TRBV9	TRBJ1-1	CASSVGGQNTEAFF	TGTGCCAGCAGCGTAGGTGGCCAGAACACTGAAGCTTTCTTT
TRBD1	NA	TRBV6-5	TRBJ2-7	CASSLRTGAYEQYF	TGTGCCAGCAGTCTAAGGACAGGGGCCTACGAGCAGTACTTC
TRBD2	NA	TRBV7-2	TRBJ2-5	CASSLTRGARETQYF	TGTGCCAGCAGCTTAACGCGGGGGGCAAGGGAGACCCAGTACTTC
NA	few	TRBV7-2	TRBJ2-4	CASSSNRNIQYF	TGTGCCAGCAGTTCCAACAGAAACATTCAGTACTTC
NA	few	TRBV6-1	TRBJ1-2	CASSERGRGYTF	TGTGCCAGCAGTGAACGGGGGAGAGGCTACACCTTC
NA	NA	TRBV19	TRBJ1-1	CASSIGRVSTEAFF	TGTGCCAGTAGTATTGGGAGGGTGAGCACTGAAGCTTTCTTT
TRBD2	NA	TRBV7-3	TRBJ2-3	CASSLTAGGLSSTDTQYF	TGTGCCAGCAGCTTAACGGCGGGGGGCCTGTCTAGCACAGATACGCAGTATTTT
NA	NA	TRBV7-3	TRBJ2-7	CASSLTAQSYEQYF	TGTGCCAGCAGCTTAACTGCACAGTCCTACGAGCAGTACTTC
NA	NA	TRBV10-3	TRBJ1-1	CAISGQDNTEAFF	TGTGCCATCAGTGGACAGGACAACACTGAAGCTTTCTTT
NA	NA	TRBV7-3	TRBJ1-1	CASSPQGLYVNTEAFF	TGTGCCAGCAGTCCGCAGGGGCTCTATGTAAACACTGAAGCTTTCTTT
NA	NA	TRBV5-1	TRBJ1-1	CASSLVSNTEAFF	TGCGCCAGCAGCTTGGTCAGTAACACTGAAGCTTTCTTT
NA	NA	TRBV10-3	TRBJ1-2	CAIGGAGGYGYTF	TGTGCCATCGGGGGGGCCGGGGGCTATGGCTACACCTTC
TRBD1	NA	TRBV9	TRBJ2-3	CASCRSQGATDTQYF	TGTGCCAGCTGTCGTTCGCAGGGGGCAACAGATACGCAGTATTTT
TRBD1	NA	TRBV9	TRBJ2-2	CASSVRQGTGELFF	TGTGCCAGCAGCGTTCGACAGGGCACCGGGGAGCTGTTTTTT
TRBD1	NA	TRBV29-1	TRBJ1-1	CSVGRQGGTEAFF	TGCAGCGTTGGGCGACAGGGTGGCACTGAAGCTTTCTTT
TRBD1	NA	TRBV7-9	TRBJ1-2	CASSPEGQGGYGYTF	TGTGCCAGCAGCCCGGAGGGACAGGGGGGCTATGGCTACACCTTC
NA	NA	TRBV6-5	TRBJ2-7	CASSYSGRYEQYF	TGTGCCAGCAGTTACTCAGGGAGATACGAGCAGTACTTC
NA	NA	TRBV10-2	TRBJ1-2	CASSGGYDGYTF	TGCGCCAGCAGTGGAGGGTATGATGGCTACACCTTC
NA	NA	TRBV28	TRBJ1-5	CASQYFNQPQHF	TGTGCCAGCCAATACTTCAATCAGCCCCAGCATTTT
TRBD2	NA	TRBV6-5	TRBJ2-5	CASSYGRGVQETQYF	TGTGCCAGCAGTTACGGGCGGGGGGTCCAAGAGACCCAGTACTTC
NA	NA	TRBV15	TRBJ1-5	CATSRDRGAQHF	TGTGCCACCAGCAGAGATCGGGGGGCCCAGCATTTT
TRBD1	NA	TRBV7-9	TRBJ2-1	CSSRTSGQGPNNEQFF	TGTTCCAGCAGGACATCTGGACAGGGCCCCAATAATGAGCAGTTCTTC
NA	few	TRBV15	TRBJ1-5	CATSSNRVASQPQHF	TGTGCCACCAGCAGCAACAGGGTAGCCAGTCAGCCCCAGCATTTT
TRBD1	NA	TRBV6-5	TRBJ1-2	CASSYSMFDRDYGYTF	TGTGCCAGCAGTTACTCGATGTTTGACAGGGACTATGGCTACACCTTC
NA	NA	TRBV19	TRBJ1-2	CASSRDTANYGYTF	TGTGCCAGTAGCCGGGACACGGCCAACTATGGCTACACCTTC
NA	NA	TRBV7-9	TRBJ2-2	CSSRPPPRFANTGELFF	TGTTCCAGCAGGCCCCCTCCCAGGTTCGCGAACACCGGGGAGCTGTTTTTT
TRBD2	NA	TRBV15	TRBJ2-1	CATSATSAYNEQFF	TGTGCCACCAGCGCCACTAGCGCCTACAATGAGCAGTTCTTC
TRBD1	once	TRBV27	TRBJ1-2	CASSSLLQGADGYTF	TGTGCCAGCAGTTCGCTCCTCCAGGGGGCGGATGGCTACACCTTC